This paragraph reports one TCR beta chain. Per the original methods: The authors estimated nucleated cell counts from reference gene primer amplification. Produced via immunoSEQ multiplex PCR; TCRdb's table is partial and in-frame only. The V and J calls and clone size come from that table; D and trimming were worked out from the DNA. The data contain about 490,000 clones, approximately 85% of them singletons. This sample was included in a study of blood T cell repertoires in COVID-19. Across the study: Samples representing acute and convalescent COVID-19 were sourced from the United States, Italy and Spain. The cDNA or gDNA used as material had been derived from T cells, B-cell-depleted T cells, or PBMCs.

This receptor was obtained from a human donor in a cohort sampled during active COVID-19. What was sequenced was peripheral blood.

The CDR3, as DNA: TGTGCCAGCAGCTTAGATCGAGATCTCAAGCAGTTCTTC. Its translation: CASSLDRDLKQFF. The V and J genes are TRBV11-3 and TRBJ2-1; D gene ambiguous. V lost 0 bases and J lost 11, with 11 bases in between. Per germline, CDR1 SGHNT and CDR2 YENEEA. The length of the CDR3 is 13 residues.